Presented here are 3 T cell receptor beta chains from one specimen sequenced in a study of blood T cells in healthy people across ages. Through a sample-barcoded 5' primer and a J-beta primer mix, a second PCR was run for roughly 7 to 12 cycles. TCRdb reprocessed the 5' RACE reads via MiXCR and lists one record per CDR3 protein. The sample holds hundreds of thousands of distinct CDR3 sequences; about 30% are singletons and the top ten take approximately 15%. The sample comprised blood. These receptors originate from a woman aged 80 or older in good health.

In its sample, this clonotype was seen many times. V and J are TRBV18 and TRBJ2-7; the match to TRBD2 covers 8 bases. V shed 3 bases, J shed 2 bases, and the junction held 9 bases outside the gene matches. The CDR3 runs 16 residues. The germline CDR1 and CDR2 sequences are KGHSH and LQKENI. CDR3 sequence reads: CASSPIRTSPTYEQYF. In DNA, the CDR3 is TGTGCCAGCTCACCCATCAGGACTAGCCCTACCTACGAGCAGTACTTC.

This clonotype was seen repeatedly, ten times or more. The chain is built from TRBV27 and TRBJ1-5, with a weak D call TRBD1 (5 bases). V dropped 5 bases and J dropped 8 bases, with 10 bases sitting between them. The CDR3 runs to 12 residues. CDR1 is MNHEY and CDR2 is SMNVEV in the germline V gene (reference sequence). CDR3 in amino acids: CASSGGGKPQHF. Here the CDR3 DNA reads TGTGCCAGCAGTGGGGGGGGAAAGCCCCAGCATTTT.

The table lists this clonotype with many counts. A read error is possible here, since a much larger clone lies one base away. V gene TRBV5-1 combines with J gene TRBJ2-7; TRBD2 matches 7 bases. The CDR3 runs 14 residues. CDR1 is SGHRS and CDR2 is YFSETQ in the germline V gene. V lost 3 bases to trimming and J lost 6 bases; unmatched junction nucleotides: 9. The CDR3 DNA follows: TGCGCCAGCAGCTGGGGGGGTTCAGGGTCCGAGCAGTACTTC. Translated: CASSWGGSGSEQYF.